The clone carrying this T cell receptor (beta chain) was seen only a few times. The CDR3 extends over 16 amino acids. Looked up from germline, CDR1 is SGHVS and CDR2 is FQNEAQ. The V end was cut by 0 bases, the J end by 3 bases, with 12 bases between. The data were obtained in a study of T cells in Graves' hyperthyroidism and ophthalmopathy. Regions amplified from RNA transcripts were the TCR beta CDR3 regions. The TCR CDR3 was amplified in a first-round RT-PCR using the HTBI primer set. TCRdb reprocessed the multiplex PCR reads via MiXCR and lists one record per CDR3 protein. This table has 300,000 to 400,000 distinct CDR3 sequences, about a fifth appearing once.

Sequencing was done on a sample of blood. The TCR originated in a man aged 18-30 years with Graves' ophthalmopathy. V usage is TRBV7-8 and J usage is TRBJ1-5; no reliable D call. CDR3 bases: TGTGCCAGCAGCTTAGCCCTAAAGCGTACCAATCAGCCCCAGCATTTT. It translates to CASSLALKRTNQPQHF.